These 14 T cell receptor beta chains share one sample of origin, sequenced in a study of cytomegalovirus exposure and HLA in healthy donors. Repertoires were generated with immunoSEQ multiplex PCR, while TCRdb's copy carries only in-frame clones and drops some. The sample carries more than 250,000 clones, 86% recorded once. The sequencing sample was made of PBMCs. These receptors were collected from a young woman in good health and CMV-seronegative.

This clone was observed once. Here the CDR3 reads CASSPGQGVIYGYTF. For the CDR3, the DNA is TGTGCCAGCAGCCCGGGACAGGGGGTAATATATGGCTACACCTTC. The rearrangement uses TRBV4-2 and TRBJ1-2; 11 bases align to TRBD1. Trimming at V came to 4 bases and at J to 5 bases, leaving 6 bases not matched to a gene. The CDR3 contains 15 residues. Germline V CDR1 and CDR2: LGHNA, YNFKEQ.

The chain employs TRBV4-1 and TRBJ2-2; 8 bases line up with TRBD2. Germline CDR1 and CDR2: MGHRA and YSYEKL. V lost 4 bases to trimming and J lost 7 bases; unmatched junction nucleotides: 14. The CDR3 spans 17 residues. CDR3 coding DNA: TGCGCCAGCAGCCCACCCCCCACCCAGCGGGAGAACGGGGAGCTGTTTTTT. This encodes CASSPPPTQRENGELFF.

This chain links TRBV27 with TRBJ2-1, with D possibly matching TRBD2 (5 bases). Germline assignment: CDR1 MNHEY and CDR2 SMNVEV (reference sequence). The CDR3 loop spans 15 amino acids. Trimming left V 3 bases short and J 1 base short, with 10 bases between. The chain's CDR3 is CASSFERPSYNEQFF. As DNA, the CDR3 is TGTGCCAGCAGTTTTGAGCGGCCTTCCTACAATGAGCAGTTCTTC.

CDR3 bases: TGTGCCATCAGGGAGACTAGCGGGAGGTACGAGCAGTACTTC. Protein product: CAIRETSGRYEQYF. The rearrangement links TRBV10-3 to TRBJ2-7; 13 bases align to TRBD2. From germline, CDR1 is ENHRY and CDR2 SYGVKD. The CDR3 sequence is 14 residues long. The ends lost 6 bases at V and 4 bases at J; junction bases unmatched: 3.

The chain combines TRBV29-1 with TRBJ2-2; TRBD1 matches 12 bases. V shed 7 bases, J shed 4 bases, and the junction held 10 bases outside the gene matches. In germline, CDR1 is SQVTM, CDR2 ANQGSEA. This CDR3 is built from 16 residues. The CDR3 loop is CSANRPGQGATGELFF. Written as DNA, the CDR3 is TGCAGCGCTAATAGACCGGGACAGGGGGCCACCGGGGAGCTGTTTTTT.

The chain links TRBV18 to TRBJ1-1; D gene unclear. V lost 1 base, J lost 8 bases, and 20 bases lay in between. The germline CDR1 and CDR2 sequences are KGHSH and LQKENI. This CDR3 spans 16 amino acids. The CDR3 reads CASSPLQPEEGTEAFF. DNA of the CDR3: TGTGCCAGCTCACCACTTCAACCGGAGGAAGGAACCGAAGCTTTCTTT.

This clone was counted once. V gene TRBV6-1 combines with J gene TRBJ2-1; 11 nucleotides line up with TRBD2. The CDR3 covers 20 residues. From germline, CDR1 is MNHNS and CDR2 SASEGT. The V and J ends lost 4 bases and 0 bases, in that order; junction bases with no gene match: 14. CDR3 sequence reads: CASSGHGGLAGPSSYNEQFF. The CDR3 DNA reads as TGTGCCAGCAGTGGCCATGGCGGACTAGCGGGCCCGAGCTCCTACAATGAGCAGTTCTTC.

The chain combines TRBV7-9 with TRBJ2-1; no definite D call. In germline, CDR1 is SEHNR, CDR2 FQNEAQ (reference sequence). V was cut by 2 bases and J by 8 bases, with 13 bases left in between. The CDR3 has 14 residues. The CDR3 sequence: CASSLRQIEDEQFF. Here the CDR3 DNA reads TGTGCCAGCAGCTTACGCCAGATTGAGGATGAGCAGTTCTTC.

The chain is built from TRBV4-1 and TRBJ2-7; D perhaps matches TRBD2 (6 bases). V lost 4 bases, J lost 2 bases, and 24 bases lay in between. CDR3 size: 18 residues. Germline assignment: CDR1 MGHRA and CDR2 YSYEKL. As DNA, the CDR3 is TGCGCCAGCAGCCGGTATGCTAGAATAGCGGAGACAACCTACGAGCAGTACTTC. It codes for CASSRYARIAETTYEQYF.

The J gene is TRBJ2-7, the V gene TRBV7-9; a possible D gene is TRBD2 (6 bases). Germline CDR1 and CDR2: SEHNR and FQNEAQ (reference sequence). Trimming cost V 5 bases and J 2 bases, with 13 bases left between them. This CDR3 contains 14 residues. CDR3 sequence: CASSPRDSTYEQYF. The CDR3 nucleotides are TGTGCCAGCAGCCCCCGGGACTCAACCTACGAGCAGTACTTC.

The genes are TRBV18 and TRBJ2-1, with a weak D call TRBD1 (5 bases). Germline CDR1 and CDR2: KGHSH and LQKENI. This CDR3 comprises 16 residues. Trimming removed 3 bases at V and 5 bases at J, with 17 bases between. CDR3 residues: CASSPNLSARDNEQFF. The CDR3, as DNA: TGTGCCAGCTCACCGAACCTTTCGGCCAGGGACAATGAGCAGTTCTTC.

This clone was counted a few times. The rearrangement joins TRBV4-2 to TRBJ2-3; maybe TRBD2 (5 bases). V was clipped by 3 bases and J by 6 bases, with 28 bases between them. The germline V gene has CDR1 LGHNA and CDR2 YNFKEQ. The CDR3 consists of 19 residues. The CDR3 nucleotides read TGTGCCAGCAGCCACAACAGACTCCAACTAGGTTACGGGTCTGATACGCAGTATTTT. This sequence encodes CASSHNRLQLGYGSDTQYF.

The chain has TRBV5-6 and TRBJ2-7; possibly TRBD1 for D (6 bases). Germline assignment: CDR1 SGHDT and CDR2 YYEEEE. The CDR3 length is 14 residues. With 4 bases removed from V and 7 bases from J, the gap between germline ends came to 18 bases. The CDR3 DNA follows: TGTGCCAGCAGCCTCGGGACACTAGTCGGGGAGCAGTACTTC. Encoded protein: CASSLGTLVGEQYF.

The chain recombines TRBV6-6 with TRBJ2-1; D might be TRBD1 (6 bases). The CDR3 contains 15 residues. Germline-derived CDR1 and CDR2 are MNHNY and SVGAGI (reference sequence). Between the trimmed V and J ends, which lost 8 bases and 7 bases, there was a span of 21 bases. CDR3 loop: CASWAGANTFNEQFF. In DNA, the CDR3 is TGTGCCAGCTGGGCAGGGGCGAACACTTTTAATGAGCAGTTCTTC.